This T cell receptor beta chain emerged from a study of blood T cells in healthy people across ages. Using a J-beta primer mix together with a sample-barcoded 5' primer, a second PCR was run for 7 to 11 cycles. Via MiXCR, TCRdb re-called the 5' RACE reads, giving one row per CDR3 protein. Of some 760,000 distinct CDR3 sequences listed, approximately 25% are singletons. Trimming pared 3 bases from V and 5 bases from J, leaving 4 bases between. Per the germline V gene, CDR1 is DFQATT and CDR2 is SNEGSKA (reference sequence). This CDR3 region has 11 residues. This sample was shared with a second study, whose subject was T cells of mothers and their children. That investigation notes: Every mother produced more than 9 million TCR beta CDR3 reads, whereas every child provided 2.5 million to 3 million.

Sequences were obtained from blood. This clonotype originated in a boy between 10 and 17 years old in good health. The V and J genes are TRBV20-1 and TRBJ1-4; D is unclear. CDR3 in DNA: TGCAGTGCTAGGGGGAATGAAAAACTGTTTTTT. Its translation is CSARGNEKLFF.